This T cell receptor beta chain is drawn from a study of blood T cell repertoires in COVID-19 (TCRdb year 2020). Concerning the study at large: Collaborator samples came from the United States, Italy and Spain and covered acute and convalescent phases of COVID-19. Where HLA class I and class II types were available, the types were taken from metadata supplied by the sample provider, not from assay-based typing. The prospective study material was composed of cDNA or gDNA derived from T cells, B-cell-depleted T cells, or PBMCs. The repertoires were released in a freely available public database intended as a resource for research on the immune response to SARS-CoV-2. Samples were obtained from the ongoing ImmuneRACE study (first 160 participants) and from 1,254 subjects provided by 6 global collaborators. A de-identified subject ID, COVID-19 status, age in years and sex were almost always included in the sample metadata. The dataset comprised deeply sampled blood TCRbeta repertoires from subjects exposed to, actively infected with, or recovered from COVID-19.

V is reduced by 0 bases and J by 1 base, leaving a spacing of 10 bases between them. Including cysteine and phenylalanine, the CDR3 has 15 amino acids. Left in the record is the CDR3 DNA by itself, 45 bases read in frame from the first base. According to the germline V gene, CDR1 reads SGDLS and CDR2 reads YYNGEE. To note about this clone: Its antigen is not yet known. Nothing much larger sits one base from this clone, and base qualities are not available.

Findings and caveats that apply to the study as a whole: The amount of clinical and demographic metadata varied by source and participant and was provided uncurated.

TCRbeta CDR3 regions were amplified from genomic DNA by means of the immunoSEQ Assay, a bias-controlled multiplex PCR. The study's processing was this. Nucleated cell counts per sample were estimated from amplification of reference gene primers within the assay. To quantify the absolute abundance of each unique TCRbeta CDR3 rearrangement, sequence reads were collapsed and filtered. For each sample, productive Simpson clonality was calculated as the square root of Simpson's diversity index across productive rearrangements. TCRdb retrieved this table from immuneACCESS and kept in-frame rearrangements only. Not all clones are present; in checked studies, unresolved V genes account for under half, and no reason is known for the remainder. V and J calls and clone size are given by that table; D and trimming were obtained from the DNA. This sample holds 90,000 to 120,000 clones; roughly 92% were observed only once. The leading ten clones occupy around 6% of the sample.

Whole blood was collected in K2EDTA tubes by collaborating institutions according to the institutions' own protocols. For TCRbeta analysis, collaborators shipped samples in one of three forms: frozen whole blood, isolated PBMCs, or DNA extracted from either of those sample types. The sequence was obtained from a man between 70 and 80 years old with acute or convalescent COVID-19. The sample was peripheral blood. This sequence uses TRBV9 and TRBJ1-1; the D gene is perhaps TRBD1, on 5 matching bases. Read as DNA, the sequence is TGTGCCAGCAGCGTAGTGGGGCGGTGGAACACTGAAGCTTTCTTT. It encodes CASSVVGRWNTEAFF.